The 25 T cell receptor beta chains listed next were all sequenced from one sample in a study of radiotherapy plus CTLA-4 blockade in lung cancer. The data were produced by immunoSEQ multiplex PCR, yet TCRdb's version contains in-frame clones alone and is incomplete. The table has roughly 30,000 clones, more than 80% seen once. The starting material was peripheral blood, obtained from a patient treated with radiotherapy plus ipilimumab. The receptors shown here come from a human donor with non-small cell lung cancer that progressed on radiotherapy plus ipilimumab.

This clone was seen a few times. The chain combines TRBV7-9 with TRBJ2-7; 8 positions agree with TRBD1. Germline trimming cut 3 bases from V and 6 bases from J; bases unmatched to any gene: 10. This CDR3 contains 15 residues. CDR1 and CDR2 (germline): SEHNR, FQNEAQ (reference sequence). The CDR3 DNA follows: TGTGCCAGCAGCTTGCTCCAGGGGGCGCGTCCCGAGCAGTACTTC. Protein: CASSLLQGARPEQYF. The full variable domain, in which reference TRBV7-9 and TRBJ2-7 provide the parts outside the CDR3, is DTGVSQNPRHKITKRGQNVTFRCDPISEHNRLYWYRQTLGQGPEFLTYFQNEAQLEKSRLLSDRFSAERPKGSFSTLEIQRTEQGDSAMYLCASSLLQGARPEQYFGPGTRLTVT.

The chain carries TRBV5-4 and TRBJ2-3, with D possibly TRBD2 on 5 matching bases. The germline gives CDR1 SGHNT, CDR2 YYREEE (reference sequence). Trimming pared 4 bases from V and 7 bases from J, leaving 19 bases between. The CDR3 is 15 residues long. CDR3 sequence: CASSPGGLASNTQYF. For the CDR3, the DNA is TGTGCCAGCAGCCCTGGTGGGCTAGCTTCCAATACGCAGTATTTT.

The V gene is TRBV9, the J gene TRBJ1-6; D is uncertain. The germline gives CDR1 SGDLS, CDR2 YYNGEE. The CDR3 runs to 15 residues. V dropped 0 bases and J dropped 6 bases, with 10 bases sitting between them. CDR3 residues: CASSVGPPPNSPLHF. DNA of the CDR3: TGTGCCAGCAGCGTAGGGCCGCCCCCTAATTCACCCCTCCACTTT.

This chain joins TRBV7-3 and TRBJ2-5; 8 bases match TRBD1. The J call is doubtful: the DNA matches TRBJ2-7 better. The CDR3 contains 15 residues. Germline V lookup: CDR1 SGHTA, CDR2 FQGTGA. CDR3: CASSLTSGGPYEQYF. The CDR3 DNA follows: TGTGCCAGCAGCTTAACTTCAGGGGGCCCCTACGAGCAGTACTTC.

The rearrangement uses TRBV6-5 and TRBJ1-2; D may be TRBD1 (6 bases). The V and J ends lost 2 bases and 3 bases respectively, with 13 bases between them. This CDR3 has 15 amino acids. Per germline, CDR1 MNHEY and CDR2 SVGAGI. The CDR3 loop is CASSYLEGVDYGYTF. CDR3 DNA: TGTGCCAGCAGTTACCTCGAGGGGGTTGACTATGGCTACACCTTC.

The genes are TRBV6-5 and TRBJ1-2; TRBD1 matches at 8 bases. CDR1 and CDR2 from the germline V gene are MNHEY and SVGAGI. With V trimmed by 6 bases and J by 4 bases, 4 bases remained unmatched. The CDR3 has 13 amino acids. CDR3 nucleotides: TGTGCCAGCAGAACAGGGGGGTTCTATGGCTACACCTTC. Translated, it gives CASRTGGFYGYTF.

The chain couples TRBV6-1 to TRBJ1-1; 10 positions match TRBD1. The V and J ends lost 4 bases and 2 bases, in that order; junction bases with no gene match: 4. Germline V lookup: CDR1 MNHNS, CDR2 SASEGT. The CDR3 consists of 15 residues. CDR3 residues: CASSALTGGNTEAFF. The CDR3 nucleotides read TGTGCCAGCAGTGCCCTGACAGGGGGCAACACTGAAGCTTTCTTT.

Comment on this clone: The junction shows a germline mismatch at one end, possibly a read error. The chain carries TRBV4-3 and TRBJ1-4, with TRBD1 as a possible D gene (6 bases). CDR3 length equals 17 residues. Germline V gene lookup returns CDR1 LGHNA and CDR2 YSLEER. For the CDR3, the DNA is TGCGCCAGCAGCCGGACGGGGCGGGGGGCGGCTAATGAAAATCTGTTTTTT. Residues: CASSRTGRGAANENLFF.

This clone has just a few counts. The chain recombines TRBV6-5 with TRBJ2-1, with D possibly matching TRBD1 (5 bases). Trimming removed 2 bases from V and 4 bases from J, with 6 bases in between. This CDR3 is 13 amino acids long. Germline CDR1 reads MNHEY; CDR2 reads SVGAGI. CDR3 bases: TGTGCCAGCAGTTACGACAGTTACAATGAGCAGTTCTTC. This encodes CASSYDSYNEQFF.

The CDR3 DNA follows: TGTGCCAGCAGCAATACAGGGGGCTATGGCTACACCTTC. Protein: CASSNTGGYGYTF. This rearrangement joins TRBV5-6 to TRBJ1-2; 8 nucleotides match TRBD1. J gave up 4 bases and V 4 bases, and 3 bases lay outside the gene matches. The CDR3 runs 13 residues. Germline V gene lookup returns CDR1 SGHDT and CDR2 YYEEEE. Together with reference TRBV5-6 and TRBJ1-2, the CDR3 gives the full variable domain: DAGVTQSPTHLIKTRGQQVTLRCSPKSGHDTVSWYQQALGQGPQFIFQYYEEEERQRGNFPDRFSGHQFPNYSSELNVNALLLGDSALYLCASSNTGGYGYTFGSGTRLTVV.

V and J are TRBV19 and TRBJ2-4; 11 nucleotides line up with TRBD2. CDR1 is LNHDA, CDR2 SQIVND, per germline (reference sequence). V shed 8 bases, J shed 0 bases, and the junction held 9 bases outside the gene matches. The CDR3 consists of 17 residues. The CDR3 reads CASRNSGGALAKNIQYF. CDR3 nucleotides: TGTGCCAGTCGGAATAGCGGGGGGGCCCTAGCCAAAAACATTCAGTACTTC.

This clone was found once. The chain has TRBV15 and TRBJ2-5, with D perhaps TRBD2 (5 bases). The CDR3 sequence is 16 residues long. V gave up 1 base and J gave up 1 base, with 13 bases separating them. The germline V gene has CDR1 LNHNV and CDR2 YYDKDF (reference sequence). Here the CDR3 reads CATSRARSSSQETQYF. The CDR3 DNA reads TGTGCCACCAGCAGAGCGCGGTCTAGCAGCCAAGAGACCCAGTACTTC.

The chain employs TRBV28 and TRBJ1-5; D unclear. Trimming left V 3 bases short and J 7 bases short, with 7 bases between. Germline CDR1 is MDHEN and CDR2 is SYDVKM. This CDR3 region has 12 residues. The CDR3 DNA reads as TGTGCCAGCAGTTTGGTGAGACAGCCCCAGCATTTT. The encoded protein is CASSLVRQPQHF.

The V and J genes are TRBV4-1 and TRBJ2-5; TRBD2 matches at 9 bases. The J call could be wrong; TRBJ2-7 is a better fit for the DNA end. The length of the CDR3 is 16 residues. Per germline, CDR1 MGHRA and CDR2 YSYEKL. CDR3 amino acids: CASSQDLAGGIYEQYF. CDR3 sequence (DNA): TGCGCCAGCAGCCAAGATCTCGCGGGGGGGATCTACGAGCAGTACTTC.

The rearrangement links TRBV6-5 to TRBJ1-1; D might be TRBD1 (5 bases). V shed 4 bases and J shed 11 bases, with 14 bases lying between them. The CDR3 covers 12 residues. Germline CDR1 reads MNHEY; CDR2 reads SVGAGI. CDR3 nucleotide sequence: TGTGCCAGCAGTTCGGGGGTGGTTGCCGCTTTCTTT. Amino acid sequence: CASSSGVVAAFF.

The V and J genes are TRBV11-2 and TRBJ2-7; 8 nucleotides align to TRBD1. Trimming removed 5 bases from V and 2 bases from J; junction bases left unmatched: 2. Germline V CDR1 and CDR2: SGHAT, FQNNGV. The CDR3 runs to 13 residues. The CDR3 DNA sequence: TGTGCCAGCAGCCTGGACAGGGCCTACGAGCAGTACTTC. Amino acids: CASSLDRAYEQYF.

The V gene is TRBV28, the J gene TRBJ1-5, with D maybe TRBD1 (6 bases). V lost 6 bases and J 2 bases, leaving 17 bases between the germline ends. The CDR3 totals 16 residues. CDR1 and CDR2 from the germline V gene are MDHEN and SYDVKM. The CDR3 sequence: CASRTGQPWGNQPQHF. As DNA, the CDR3 is TGTGCCAGCAGAACCGGACAGCCTTGGGGCAATCAGCCCCAGCATTTT.

This sequence joins TRBV6-5 and TRBJ2-7; TRBD2 matches 7 bases. The CDR3 length is 13 residues. Germline lookup yields CDR1 MNHEY and CDR2 SVGAGI. V lost 5 bases and J lost 1; bases outside the gene matches: 2. The CDR3: CASSTRGSYEQYF. For the CDR3, the DNA is TGTGCCAGCAGTACGCGGGGGTCCTACGAGCAGTACTTC.

This chain uses TRBV2 with TRBJ2-7, with D unresolved. The CDR3 sequence is 12 residues long. CDR1 is SNHLY and CDR2 is FYNNEI in the germline V gene. Trimming removed 2 bases from V and 4 bases from J, with 6 bases in between. The CDR3 region is CASSEMLYEQYF. DNA of the CDR3: TGTGCCAGCAGTGAAATGCTATACGAGCAGTACTTC.

This rearrangement joins TRBV4-3 to TRBJ1-2, with TRBD1 as a possible D gene (6 bases). V lost 0 bases and J lost 8, with 16 bases in between. This CDR3 comprises 15 residues. Germline V CDR1 and CDR2: LGHNA, YSLEER. The CDR3 loop reads CASSQDRGARNGYTF. CDR3 coding DNA: TGCGCCAGCAGCCAAGATCGGGGGGCGCGAAACGGCTACACCTTC.

The gene calls are TRBV19 and TRBJ1-5, with D possibly being TRBD1 (6 bases). V gave up 4 bases and J gave up 0 bases, with 10 bases separating them. This CDR3 has 15 residues. The germline gives CDR1 LNHDA, CDR2 SQIVND (reference sequence). CDR3 sequence: CASSSQGNSNQPQHF. The CDR3 region has the DNA TGTGCCAGTAGTAGCCAGGGGAATAGCAATCAGCCCCAGCATTTT. The variable domain in full, with the rest retrieved from reference TRBV19 and TRBJ1-5, is DGGITQSPKYLFRKEGQNVTLSCEQNLNHDAMYWYRQDPGQGLRLIYYSQIVNDFQKGDIAEGYSVSREKKESFPLTVTSAQKNPTAFYLCASSSQGNSNQPQHFGDGTRLSIL.

The chain carries TRBV2 and TRBJ1-1; D is uncertain. V was trimmed by 2 bases and J by 1 base, leaving 8 bases between them. CDR1 and CDR2 from the germline V gene are SNHLY and FYNNEI. The CDR3 loop spans 14 amino acids. CDR3 sequence (DNA): TGTGCCAGCAGTGAACAGGCCGCGAACACTGAAGCTTTCTTT. It encodes CASSEQAANTEAFF.

The chain uses TRBV4-1 and TRBJ1-5; TRBD1 matches at 7 bases. Germline values: CDR1 MGHRA, CDR2 YSYEKL. The CDR3 extends over 16 amino acids. The ends lost 4 bases at V and 2 bases at J; junction bases unmatched: 8. The CDR3 reads CASSRTGDRGNQPQHF. The CDR3 coding sequence is TGCGCCAGCAGCCGCACAGGGGATAGGGGCAATCAGCCCCAGCATTTT.

The genes are TRBV15 and TRBJ1-1; 8 nucleotides line up with TRBD1. CDR3 length: 14 residues. Germline CDR1 and CDR2: LNHNV and YYDKDF (reference sequence). The V and J ends lost 3 bases and 8 bases, in that order; junction bases with no gene match: 8. The CDR3 loop is CATSSRVTGAEAFF. CDR3 in DNA: TGTGCCACCAGCAGCAGGGTGACAGGGGCCGAAGCTTTCTTT. Variable domain in full (rest from reference TRBV15 and TRBJ1-1): DAMVIQNPRYQVTQFGKPVTLSCSQTLNHNVMYWYQQKSSQAPKLLFHYYDKDFNNEADTPDNFQSRRPNTSFCFLDIRSPGLGDTAMYLCATSSRVTGAEAFFGQGTRLTVV.

The chain is built from TRBV5-1 and TRBJ1-1, with a tentative D call TRBD1 (6 bases). The V gene lost 1 base and the J gene lost 4 bases, with 17 bases spanning the gap. CDR1 SGHRS and CDR2 YFSETQ come from the germline V gene. The CDR3 has 16 residues. DNA for the CDR3: TGCGCCAGCAGCTTGATGGGGGCAGGGGCCTCCACTGAAGCTTTCTTT. The encoded protein is CASSLMGAGASTEAFF.